This T cell receptor beta chain was captured by sequencing in a study of T cell changes during pregnancy in multiple sclerosis. Assay: immunoSEQ multiplex PCR; the TCRdb copy retains only in-frame clones and omits some. The table shows roughly 80,000 clones, with about 92% occurring only once. Germline CDR1 is MGHRA and CDR2 is YSYEKL. With V trimmed by 6 bases and J by 7 bases, 6 bases remained unmatched. The CDR3 extends over 13 amino acids. This chain connects TRBV4-1 to TRBJ2-1, with 7 bases fitting TRBD2. The clonotype originates from a female donor with multiple sclerosis, enrolled in a pregnancy study. The input for sequencing was peripheral blood, taken in the second trimester of pregnancy. The CDR3 region has the DNA TGCGCCAGCAGGGTGGGGGGGAGGAATGAGCAGTTCTTC. Amino acid sequence: CASRVGGRNEQFF.